This T cell receptor (beta chain) comes out of a study of blood T cell repertoires in COVID-19. Study in general: Material from acute and convalescent COVID-19 was sourced from the United States, Italy and Spain. The analysed material was cDNA or gDNA that came from T cells, B-cell-depleted T cells, or PBMCs.

Source study methods: Amplifying reference gene primers gave estimates of nucleated cell counts. The method was immunoSEQ multiplex PCR; TCRdb's version includes in-frame clones alone and lacks a portion of them. V and J calls and clone size are those listed in that table; D and trimming were worked out from the DNA. Of just over 90,000 clones listed, about 80% are singletons. This CDR3 comprises 17 residues. The V and J ends lost 6 bases and 6 bases, in that order; junction bases with no gene match: 17. The germline V gene has CDR1 MDHEN and CDR2 SYDVKM. This clone came up once. Sequencing used peripheral blood. V gene TRBV28 combines with J gene TRBJ1-1, with 9 bases lining up with TRBD1. The receptor's source is a man between 65 and 85 years old with acute or convalescent COVID-19. Here the CDR3 DNA reads TGTGCCAGCAGGGCTCACAGGGGGCGAGATTCCCGATCTGAAGCTTTCTTT. Its translation is CASRAHRGRDSRSEAFF.